Following are 26 T cell receptor beta chains from one sample sequenced in a study of resident and recirculating memory T cells in vitiligo. The data were produced by immunoSEQ multiplex PCR, yet TCRdb's version contains in-frame clones alone and is incomplete. This sample carries 55,000 to 75,000 clones, roughly nine tenths of them seen once, and the ten largest clones take roughly 5%. What was sequenced was blood. The receptors here all came from a male donor with vitiligo.

The rearrangement uses TRBV27 and TRBJ1-2, with a weak D call TRBD1 (5 bases). Germline V gene lookup returns CDR1 MNHEY and CDR2 SMNVEV (reference sequence). Trimming removed 10 bases from V and 8 bases from J, with 20 bases in between. The CDR3 extends over 13 amino acids. Here the CDR3 reads CATSRAVEGGYTF. For the CDR3, the DNA is TGTGCCACCTCAAGGGCGGTGGAGGGGGGCTACACCTTC.

The genes are TRBV4-1 and TRBJ1-2; 10 bases agree with TRBD1. The germline V gene encodes CDR1 MGHRA and CDR2 YSYEKL. This CDR3 has 14 amino acids. J lost 8 bases, V lost 2 bases, and 5 bases had no gene match. The CDR3 DNA reads as TGCGCCAGCAGCCAACTGACAGGGGGCGCAGGCTACACCTTC. Amino acids: CASSQLTGGAGYTF.

The chain links TRBV9 to TRBJ2-5; 12 bases align to TRBD2. Per the germline V gene, CDR1 is SGDLS and CDR2 is YYNGEE. The CDR3 runs 17 residues. The trim removed 4 bases at V and 1 base at J, leaving 8 bases unmatched. In nucleotides, the CDR3 is TGTGCCAGCAGCACCCGACTAGCGGGGGAGCCCCAAGAGACCCAGTACTTC. This codes for CASSTRLAGEPQETQYF.

The chain couples TRBV4-3 to TRBJ1-5, with D uncertain. V was pared by 0 bases and J by 5 bases, with 11 bases between. This CDR3 has 15 amino acids. Germline values: CDR1 LGHNA, CDR2 YSLEER. The CDR3 loop is CASSQENWSDQPQHF. CDR3 nucleotides: TGCGCCAGCAGCCAAGAAAATTGGTCGGATCAGCCCCAGCATTTT.

This chain joins TRBV9 and TRBJ1-5, with D perhaps TRBD1 (5 bases). From germline, CDR1 is SGDLS and CDR2 YYNGEE. The V and J ends lost 3 bases and 3 bases respectively, with 13 bases between them. The CDR3 sequence is 15 residues long. Here the CDR3 DNA reads TGTGCCAGCAGCGCCGGGGGGGTTAACAATCAGCCCCAGCATTTT. The encoded protein is CASSAGGVNNQPQHF.

Here the CDR3 DNA reads TGTGCCAGCAGCCCCCGAACCGTAGCGGGGGGAGTGTCGGAGCAGTACTTC. Its protein product is CASSPRTVAGGVSEQYF. This chain joins TRBV9 and TRBJ2-7, with 10 bases lining up with TRBD2. The CDR3 has 17 amino acids. CDR1 SGDLS and CDR2 YYNGEE come from the germline V gene. The ends lost 4 bases at V and 7 bases at J; junction bases unmatched: 17.

This clone was recorded only once. The chain combines TRBV5-6 with TRBJ2-1; no clear D. Between the trimmed V and J ends, which lost 3 bases and 3 bases, there was a span of 13 bases. This CDR3 has 15 amino acids. The germline V gene has CDR1 SGHDT and CDR2 YYEEEE. The CDR3 DNA reads TGTGCCAGCAGCTCAGGATTCCTACTCTACAATGAGCAGTTCTTC. Amino acid sequence: CASSSGFLLYNEQFF.

The chain recombines TRBV15 with TRBJ2-1; 9 bases line up with TRBD2. There are 16 residues in the CDR3. Germline V lookup: CDR1 LNHNV, CDR2 YYDKDF (reference sequence). J lost 5 bases, V lost 0 bases, and 5 bases had no gene match. In DNA form, the CDR3 reads TGTGCCACCAGCAGAGATGGCGGGGGGGCCGACAATGAGCAGTTCTTC. Residues: CATSRDGGGADNEQFF. Looking up the rest from reference TRBV15 and TRBJ2-1 gives the full variable domain: DAMVIQNPRYQVTQFGKPVTLSCSQTLNHNVMYWYQQKSSQAPKLLFHYYDKDFNNEADTPDNFQSRRPNTSFCFLDIRSPGLGDTAMYLCATSRDGGGADNEQFFGPGTRLTVL.

This clone showed up just a few times. For the CDR3, the DNA is TGTGCCAGCAGCTCTAGGGGAGGCAATGAGCAGTTCTTC. Its protein is CASSSRGGNEQFF. V and J are TRBV5-4 and TRBJ2-1; perhaps TRBD2 as D (6 bases). The V and J ends lost 3 bases and 6 bases respectively, with 10 bases between them. The CDR3 length is 13 residues. The germline CDR1 and CDR2 sequences are SGHNT and YYREEE (reference sequence).

The CDR3 coding sequence is TGTGCCAGCAGTTTGGCAGGGAATCAGCCCCAGCATTTT. Protein: CASSLAGNQPQHF. This sequence joins TRBV28 and TRBJ1-5; possibly TRBD1 for D (5 bases). V dropped 3 bases and J dropped 4 bases, with 7 bases sitting between them. This CDR3 has 13 residues. Per germline, CDR1 MDHEN and CDR2 SYDVKM.

In its sample, this clone was seen once. J is TRBJ1-6 and V is TRBV19; D gene unclear. CDR3 length: 15 amino acids. The V and J ends lost 3 bases and 6 bases respectively, with 12 bases between them. The germline gives CDR1 LNHDA, CDR2 SQIVND (reference sequence). This chain's CDR3 is CASSIMEGINSPLHF. CDR3 sequence (DNA): TGTGCCAGTAGTATCATGGAGGGAATTAATTCACCCCTCCACTTT.

The J gene is TRBJ1-3, the V gene TRBV28; no clear D gene. This CDR3 has 14 residues. The ends were cut back, 5 bases at V and 0 bases at J, with 8 bases in the middle. CDR1 is MDHEN, CDR2 SYDVKM, per germline. CDR3 DNA: TGTGCCAGCAGTGCTGCGTTCTCTGGAAACACCATATATTTT. Translation: CASSAAFSGNTIYF.

J is TRBJ2-2 and V is TRBV5-1; D perhaps matches TRBD1 (5 bases). V lost 0 bases, J lost 6 bases, and 24 bases lay in between. From germline, CDR1 is SGHRS and CDR2 YFSETQ. The CDR3 spans 19 residues. For the CDR3, the DNA is TGCGCCAGCAGCTTGGCGACCCCTGGACGGACAATTTTCGCCGGGGAGCTGTTTTTT. This encodes CASSLATPGRTIFAGELFF.

The chain joins TRBV19 to TRBJ2-7; 7 nucleotides line up with TRBD1. Germline V gene data show CDR1 as LNHDA and CDR2 as SQIVND (reference sequence). V lost 5 bases and J lost 5; bases outside the gene matches: 9. The CDR3 contains 14 residues. The DNA of the CDR3 is TGTGCCAGTAGTGTGACAGGGTTCGGGAACGAGCAGTACTTC. It yields the protein CASSVTGFGNEQYF.

V usage is TRBV9 and J usage is TRBJ2-3; 11 bases are shared with TRBD2. The CDR3 loop spans 17 amino acids. Germline trimming cut 0 bases from V and 2 bases from J; bases unmatched to any gene: 5. Germline V lookup: CDR1 SGDLS, CDR2 YYNGEE. CDR3 nucleotide sequence: TGTGCCAGCAGCGTAGGAATAGCGGGGGGGTTCACAGATACGCAGTATTTT. This sequence encodes CASSVGIAGGFTDTQYF. The whole variable domain, remainder taken from reference TRBV9 and TRBJ2-3, is DSGVTQTPKHLITATGQRVTLRCSPRSGDLSVYWYQQSLDQGLQFLIQYYNGEERAKGNILERFSAQQFPDLHSELNLSSLELGDSALYFCASSVGIAGGFTDTQYFGPGTRLTVL.

This chain links TRBV7-2 with TRBJ1-5; weak D call: TRBD1 (5 bases). The V gene lost 5 bases and the J gene lost 5 bases, with 10 bases spanning the gap. This CDR3 region has 13 residues. Germline values: CDR1 SGHTA, CDR2 FQGNSA. The CDR3 reads CASSMRGDQPQHF. The DNA for the CDR3 is TGTGCCAGCAGCATGCGGGGGGATCAGCCCCAGCATTTT.

The J gene is TRBJ1-2, the V gene TRBV13, with 8 bases fitting TRBD1. Losses at the gene ends were 4 bases for V and 9 bases for J; bases not matched to a gene: 7. The CDR3 sequence is 13 residues long. Germline CDR1 is PRHDT and CDR2 is FYEKMQ (reference sequence). The CDR3 coding sequence is TGTGCCAGCAGCTCCGGACAGGGCTTTAGCTACACCTTC. It is translated as CASSSGQGFSYTF.

V gene TRBV4-3 combines with J gene TRBJ2-1, with 9 bases aligning to TRBD2. The ends lost 1 base at V and 8 bases at J; junction bases unmatched: 9. The CDR3 is made up of 16 amino acids. From germline, CDR1 is LGHNA and CDR2 YSLEER. The CDR3 protein is CASSQVFAGGYDEQFF. For the CDR3, the DNA is TGCGCCAGCAGCCAAGTGTTCGCGGGGGGGTACGATGAGCAGTTCTTC.

The chain carries TRBV5-1 and TRBJ2-7; 11 bases match TRBD1. With 4 bases clipped from V and 4 bases from J, the junction kept 10 bases outside the gene matches. Germline loops: CDR1 SGHRS, CDR2 YFSETQ. This CDR3 contains 16 residues. CDR3 sequence: CASSAPGQGVLYEQYF. CDR3 sequence (DNA): TGCGCCAGCAGCGCCCCGGGACAGGGGGTTCTATACGAGCAGTACTTC.

The V and J genes are TRBV5-4 and TRBJ2-7; TRBD2 matches 13 bases. There are 15 residues in the CDR3. Losses at the gene ends were 4 bases for V and 12 bases for J; bases not matched to a gene: 13. Germline V CDR1 and CDR2: SGHNT, YYREEE (reference sequence). The CDR3 spells CASSKGPGLAGLRYF. CDR3 in DNA: TGTGCCAGCAGCAAGGGTCCGGGACTAGCGGGGTTAAGGTACTTC. Supplemented by reference TRBV5-4 and TRBJ2-7, the full variable domain reads ETGVTQSPTHLIKTRGQQVTLRCSSQSGHNTVSWYQQALGQGPQFIFQYYREEENGRGNFPPRFSGLQFPNYSSELNVNALELDDSALYLCASSKGPGLAGLRYFGPGTRLTVT.

This chain links TRBV5-1 with TRBJ2-1, with 7 bases aligning to TRBD1. Germline V gene sequence: CDR1 SGHRS, CDR2 YFSETQ. The CDR3 runs to 14 residues. Losses at the gene ends were 2 bases for V and 5 bases for J; bases not matched to a gene: 4. DNA of the CDR3: TGCGCCAGCAGCTTAGGACAGGTTGACAATGAGCAGTTCTTC. It yields the protein CASSLGQVDNEQFF. The full variable domain, in which reference TRBV5-1 and TRBJ2-1 provide the parts outside the CDR3, is KAGVTQTPRYLIKTRGQQVTLSCSPISGHRSVSWYQQTPGQGLQFLFEYFSETQRNKGNFPGRFSGRQFSNSRSEMNVSTLELGDSALYLCASSLGQVDNEQFFGPGTRLTVL.

CDR3 coding DNA: TGTGCCAGCAGCGTAGACAGGGGCCGGCAGTACTTC. Translation gives CASSVDRGRQYF. This chain links TRBV9 with TRBJ2-7; TRBD1 aligns across 7 bases. J lost 9 bases, V lost 0 bases, and 3 bases had no gene match. Germline V gene data show CDR1 as SGDLS and CDR2 as YYNGEE. The length of the CDR3 is 12 residues.

This sequence joins TRBV4-3 and TRBJ1-4; possible D gene TRBD1, 5 bases. The germline V gene encodes CDR1 LGHNA and CDR2 YSLEER. The CDR3 length is 14 residues. The V and J ends lost 0 bases and 8 bases respectively, with 10 bases between them. The CDR3 sequence is CASSQEDIGEKLFF. CDR3 in DNA: TGCGCCAGCAGCCAAGAGGACATTGGAGAAAAACTGTTTTTT.

The chain has TRBV27 and TRBJ1-2; D is possibly TRBD1 (6 bases). Germline assignment: CDR1 MNHEY and CDR2 SMNVEV (reference sequence). The V and J ends lost 6 bases and 0 bases respectively, with 14 bases between them. This CDR3 has 15 residues. This CDR3 is CASRVGAGANYGYTF. The CDR3 nucleotides read TGTGCCAGCAGGGTTGGGGCAGGGGCTAACTATGGCTACACCTTC.

The rearrangement joins TRBV11-2 to TRBJ2-1; 12 bases align to TRBD2. Trimming at V came to 5 bases and at J to 4 bases, leaving 6 bases not matched to a gene. Germline assignment: CDR1 SGHAT and CDR2 FQNNGV. The CDR3 totals 16 residues. The CDR3 region is CASSPRLAGVYNEQFF. The CDR3 coding sequence is TGTGCCAGCAGCCCGAGACTAGCGGGGGTTTACAATGAGCAGTTCTTC.

This chain connects TRBV7-2 to TRBJ1-1; D is ambiguous. The germline CDR1 and CDR2 sequences are SGHTA and FQGNSA. CDR3 length: 16 amino acids. V lost 1 base to trimming and J lost 5 bases, with 17 bases between them. Written as DNA, the CDR3 is TGTGCCAGCAGCTTAGGGGGTCAAAGGAGGTGGACTGAAGCTTTCTTT. Translation: CASSLGGQRRWTEAFF.